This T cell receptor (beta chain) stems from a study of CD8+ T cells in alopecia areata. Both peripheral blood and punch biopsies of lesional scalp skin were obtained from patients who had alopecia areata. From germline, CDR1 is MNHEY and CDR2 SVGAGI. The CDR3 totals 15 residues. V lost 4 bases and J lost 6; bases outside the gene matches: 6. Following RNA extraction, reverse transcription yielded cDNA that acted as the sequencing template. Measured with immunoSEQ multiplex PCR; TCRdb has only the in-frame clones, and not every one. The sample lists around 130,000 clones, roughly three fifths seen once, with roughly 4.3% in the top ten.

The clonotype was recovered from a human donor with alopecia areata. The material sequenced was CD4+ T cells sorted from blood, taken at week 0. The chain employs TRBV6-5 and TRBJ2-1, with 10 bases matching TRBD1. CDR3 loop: CASSSGRTGGNEQFF. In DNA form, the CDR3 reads TGTGCCAGCAGTTCCGGTCGGACAGGGGGCAATGAGCAGTTCTTC.